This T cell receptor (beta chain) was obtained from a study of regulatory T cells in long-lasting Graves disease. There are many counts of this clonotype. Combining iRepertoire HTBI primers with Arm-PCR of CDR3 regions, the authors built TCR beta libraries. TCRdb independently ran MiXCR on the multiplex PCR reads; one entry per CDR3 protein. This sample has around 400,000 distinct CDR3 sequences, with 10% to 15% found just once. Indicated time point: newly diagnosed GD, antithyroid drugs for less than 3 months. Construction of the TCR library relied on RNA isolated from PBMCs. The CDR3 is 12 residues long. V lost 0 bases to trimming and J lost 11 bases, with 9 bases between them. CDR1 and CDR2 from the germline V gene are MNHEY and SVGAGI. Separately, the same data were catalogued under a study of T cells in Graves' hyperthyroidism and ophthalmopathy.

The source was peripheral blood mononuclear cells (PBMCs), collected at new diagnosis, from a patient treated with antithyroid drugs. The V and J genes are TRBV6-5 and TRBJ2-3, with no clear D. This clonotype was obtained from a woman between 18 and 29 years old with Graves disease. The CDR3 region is CASSYSRSVQYF. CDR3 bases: TGTGCCAGCAGTTACTCGAGGAGCGTGCAGTATTTT.